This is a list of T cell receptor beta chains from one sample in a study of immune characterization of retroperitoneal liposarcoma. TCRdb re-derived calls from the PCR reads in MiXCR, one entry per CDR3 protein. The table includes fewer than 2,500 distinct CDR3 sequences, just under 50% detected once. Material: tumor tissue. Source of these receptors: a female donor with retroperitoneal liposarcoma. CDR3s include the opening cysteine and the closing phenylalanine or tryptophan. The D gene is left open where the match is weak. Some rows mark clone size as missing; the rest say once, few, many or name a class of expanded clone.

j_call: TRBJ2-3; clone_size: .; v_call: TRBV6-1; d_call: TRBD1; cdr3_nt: TGTGCCAGCAGTGAGAACCCGGGACAGGGGGCAGATACGCAGTATTTT; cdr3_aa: CASSENPGQGADTQYF
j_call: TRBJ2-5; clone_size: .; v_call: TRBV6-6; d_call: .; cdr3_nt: TGTGCCAGCAGTTACTGGGGGACTCGGGGGATTGGAGATGAGCAGTACTTC; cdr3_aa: CASSYWGTRGIGDEQYF
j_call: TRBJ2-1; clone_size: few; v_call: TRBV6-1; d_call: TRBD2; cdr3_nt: TGTGCCAGCAGGGGACTAGCGGGAGAATTGAATGAGCAGTTCTTC; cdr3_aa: CASRGLAGELNEQFF
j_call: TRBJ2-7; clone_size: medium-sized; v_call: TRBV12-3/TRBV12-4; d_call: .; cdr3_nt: TGTGCCAGCAGGCACGAGGGGTCCCCTCCCTACGAGCAGTACTTC; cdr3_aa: CASRHEGSPPYEQYF
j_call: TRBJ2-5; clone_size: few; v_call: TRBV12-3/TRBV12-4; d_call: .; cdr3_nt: TGTGCCAGCAGTCGCGGGACAATGTACCAAGAGACCCAGTACTTC; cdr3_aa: CASSRGTMYQETQYF
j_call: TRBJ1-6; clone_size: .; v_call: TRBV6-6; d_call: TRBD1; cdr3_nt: TGTGCCAGCAGTTATGACAGGGGACATTCACCCCTCCACTTT; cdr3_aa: CASSYDRGHSPLHF
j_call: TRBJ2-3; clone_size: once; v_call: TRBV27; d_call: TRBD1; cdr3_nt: TGTGCCAGCAGTTCCGGGACAGCGCAGTATTTT; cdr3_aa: CASSSGTAQYF
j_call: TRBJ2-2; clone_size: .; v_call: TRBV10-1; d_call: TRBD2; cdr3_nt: TGCGCCAGCAGTGAGCTAGCGGGAGGGGCCGGGGAGCTGTTTTTT; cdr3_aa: CASSELAGGAGELFF
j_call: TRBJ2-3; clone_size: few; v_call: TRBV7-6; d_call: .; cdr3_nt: TGTGCCAGCAGCTTAATCAGCCAGGGAAGGGCAGATACGCAGTATTTT; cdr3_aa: CASSLISQGRADTQYF
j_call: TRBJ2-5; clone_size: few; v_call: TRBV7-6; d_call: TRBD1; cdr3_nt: TGTGCCAGCAGCATCACAGGGGCCCGGGAGACCCAGTACTTC; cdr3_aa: CASSITGARETQYF
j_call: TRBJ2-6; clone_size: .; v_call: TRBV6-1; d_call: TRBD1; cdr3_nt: TGTGCCAGCAGTGACGGACAGGCTGGGGCCAACGTCCTGACTTTC; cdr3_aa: CASSDGQAGANVLTF